This T cell receptor beta chain originates from a study of T-cell reconstitution after alpha-beta-depleted transplantation in children. Broader study findings: Reportedly, only several hundred clones from non-depleted graft cells drove alpha-beta T-cell counts at about two months.

For this clonotype: As yet, its antigen is unknown.

The CDR3 runs 17 residues. V dropped 1 base and J dropped 0; count of bases not matched to a gene: 7. Germline V CDR1 and CDR2: LGHNA, YSLEER. The TCRbeta library incorporated unique molecular identifiers. Each CDR3 protein gets one entry after TCRdb re-called the PCR reads with MiXCR. The profile covers roughly 420,000 distinct CDR3 sequences, with 15% to 20% appearing a single time and 29% taken by the ten largest. The V gene is TRBV4-3, the J gene TRBJ2-3; 7 bases align to TRBD1. The source of this sequence is a boy younger than two who had a stem cell transplant for Wiskott-Aldrich syndrome, so the T cells may come from the graft donor. Specimen: PBMCs, mostly from graft donor cells, collected 360 days after TCRalphabeta/CD19-depleted stem cell transplant. The CDR3 loop reads CASSQGPGTASTDTQYF. Here the CDR3 DNA reads TGCGCCAGCAGCCAAGGCCCGGGGACAGCGAGCACAGATACGCAGTATTTT.